Presented here are 28 T cell receptor beta chains from one specimen sequenced in a study of Ad26.COV2.S vaccination and SARS-CoV-2 variants. The treatment here: roughly 20 received Ad26.COV2.S at low or high dose, single or two shots; 5 received placebo; per-sample allocation not given. Sampling happened 63 days after the first vaccine or placebo injection. This table comes from immunoSEQ multiplex PCR, and its TCRdb copy is limited to in-frame clones, with some not included. The data show some 500,000 clones, roughly 89% seen once. The sequences come from peripheral blood, collected in a trial of Ad26.COV2.S vaccine versus placebo. These receptors were obtained from a person between 18 and 65 years old who received the Ad26.COV2.S COVID-19 vaccine or a placebo.

The chain couples TRBV11-3 to TRBJ2-1; 13 nucleotides agree with TRBD2. The CDR3 has 17 residues. J was trimmed by 2 bases and V by 4 bases; bases with no gene match: 5. Germline V gives CDR1 SGHNT, CDR2 YENEEA. This CDR3 is CASSYWTSGSTYNEQFF. CDR3 sequence (DNA): TGTGCCAGCAGCTATTGGACTAGCGGGAGTACCTACAATGAGCAGTTCTTC.

V gene TRBV6-5 combines with J gene TRBJ2-7; D may match TRBD1 or TRBD2 (5 bases each). Trimming cost V 6 bases and J 2 bases, with 14 bases left between them. The CDR3 length is 14 residues. CDR1 is MNHEY and CDR2 is SVGAGI in the germline V gene. In DNA, the CDR3 is TGTGCCAGCAGACCCCCGGGACGACCCTACGAGCAGTACTTC. This codes for CASRPPGRPYEQYF.

This rearrangement joins TRBV5-4 to TRBJ2-7; 10 bases fit TRBD1. Germline CDR1 and CDR2: SGHNT and YYREEE (reference sequence). The CDR3 runs to 15 residues. After removal of 5 bases from V and 3 bases from J, the junction contained 8 bases not matched to a gene. The CDR3 DNA follows: TGTGCCAGCAGGTCGGGGACAGGGGCCGTCTACGAGCAGTACGTC. Its protein product is CASRSGTGAVYEQYV.

The CDR3 loop is CASSSRLAGTDTQYF. The DNA of the CDR3 is TGTGCCAGCAGCTCTCGGCTAGCGGGCACAGATACGCAGTATTTT. V usage is TRBV13 and J usage is TRBJ2-3; 7 bases fit TRBD2. The V and J ends lost 4 bases and 1 base, in that order; junction bases with no gene match: 5. This CDR3 region has 15 residues. The germline V gene encodes CDR1 PRHDT and CDR2 FYEKMQ (reference sequence).

The genes are TRBV28 and TRBJ2-7; D might be TRBD2 (7 bases). Germline lookup yields CDR1 MDHEN and CDR2 SYDVKM. The CDR3 covers 14 residues. The ends were cut back, 7 bases at V and 3 bases at J, with 16 bases in the middle. CDR3 sequence reads: CASKTSGGLYEQYF. DNA of the CDR3: TGTGCCAGCAAGACGTCCGGGGGGCTCTACGAGCAGTACTTC.

The V and J genes are TRBV14 and TRBJ2-3; weak D call: TRBD1 (5 bases). Germline CDR1 and CDR2: SGHDN and FVKESK. The ends were cut back, 4 bases at V and 14 bases at J, with 19 bases in the middle. The CDR3 extends over 13 amino acids. CDR3 sequence (DNA): TGTGCCAGCAGCCTCCCGGACACCCCTTCCTGGTATTTT. This sequence encodes CASSLPDTPSWYF.

V is TRBV21-1 and J is TRBJ2-7; TRBD1, the D gene given by the table, was not confirmed from the DNA. TRBV21-1 is a pseudogene locus. The CDR3 loop spans 15 amino acids. CDR3 protein: CASSLRDRGSYEQYV. CDR3 bases: TGTGCCAGCAGCCTAAGGGACAGGGGGTCCTACGAGCAGTACGTC.

The chain recombines TRBV18 with TRBJ2-3; unclear D gene. Trimming took off 3 bases at V and 5 bases at J, with 9 bases between the two ends. CDR1 KGHSH and CDR2 LQKENI come from the germline V gene. The CDR3 extends over 13 amino acids. As DNA, the CDR3 is TGTGCCAGCTCACCGTCACGGCGAGATACGCAGTATTTT. This translates into CASSPSRRDTQYF.

The V call is TRBV28, the J call TRBJ2-4; 10 nucleotides align to TRBD1. CDR3 length: 15 amino acids. V lost 11 bases and J lost 6; bases outside the gene matches: 13. Germline V gene lookup returns CDR1 MDHEN and CDR2 SYDVKM. The CDR3 region has the DNA TGTGCCGGGGGGGGAACCGGGACAGGGGCAAACATTCAGTACTTC. Translating gives CAGGGTGTGANIQYF.

This sequence joins TRBV28 and TRBJ2-7; the D gene could be TRBD1 or TRBD2 (5 bases each). Germline CDR1 and CDR2: MDHEN and SYDVKM. The V end lost 0 bases, the J end lost 0 bases, and 9 bases lay between the germline ends. This CDR3 comprises 15 residues. CDR3 protein: CASSLWQGPSYEQYF. The CDR3 DNA reads TGTGCCAGCAGTTTATGGCAGGGACCCTCCTACGAGCAGTACTTC.

This clone appeared a single time. The rearrangement uses TRBV10-3 and TRBJ1-4; no reliable D call. Germline CDR1 ENHRY, CDR2 SYGVKD. The V end was cut by 2 bases, the J end by 5 bases, with 12 bases between. This CDR3 is built from 15 residues. The CDR3 DNA sequence: TGTGCCATCAGTGAGGGGAATGTGGCAAATGAAAAACTGTTTTTT. It translates to CAISEGNVANEKLFF.

The chain is built from TRBV9 and TRBJ2-1; tentative D call: TRBD2 (6 bases). The germline gives CDR1 SGDLS, CDR2 YYNGEE. Trimming cost V 2 bases and J 0 bases, with 15 bases left between them. The CDR3 sequence is 17 residues long. CDR3 region: CASSVAISGNSYNEQFF. The CDR3 DNA reads TGTGCCAGCAGCGTTGCGATTAGCGGTAACTCCTACAATGAGCAGTTCTTC.

V and J are TRBV5-1 and TRBJ2-5; the D gene is possibly TRBD1 (6 bases). The V end was cut by 4 bases, the J end by 2 bases, with 12 bases between. The CDR3 has 14 residues. CDR1 is SGHRS and CDR2 is YFSETQ in the germline V gene. The CDR3 coding sequence is TGCGCCAGCAGCATAACAGGGTCACAAGAGACCCAGTACTTC. This sequence encodes CASSITGSQETQYF.

This chain connects TRBV6-5 to TRBJ2-1; D is unresolved. The V and J ends lost 0 bases and 4 bases respectively, with 13 bases between them. The germline V gene has CDR1 MNHEY and CDR2 SVGAGI. The CDR3 spans 16 residues. The CDR3 DNA follows: TGTGCCAGCAGTTACTCCGGCTGGGCAGTTTACAATGAGCAGTTCTTC. It yields the protein CASSYSGWAVYNEQFF.

This chain joins TRBV24-1 and TRBJ1-2, with 9 nucleotides matching TRBD1. V shed 5 bases and J 0 bases; nucleotides not matched to a gene: 0. This CDR3 has 14 amino acids. Germline assignment: CDR1 KGHDR and CDR2 SFDVKD. The CDR3 DNA follows: TGTGCCACCAGTGGGACAGGGGCTAACTATGGCTACACCTTC. Translated, it gives CATSGTGANYGYTF.

As concerns this clone: It is unclear where the CDR3 begins or ends on the DNA, so no DNA is shown, and the CDR3 is as TCRdb lists it. The V gene is TRBV28, the J gene TRBJ2-1; TRBD2, the table's D call, was not compared with the DNA. Ends included, the CDR3 has 17 residues. The germline V gene has CDR1 MDHEN and CDR2 SYDVKM. The CDR3 spells CASSIFGAGADYNEQFF.

This clone was recorded only once. This chain joins TRBV14 and TRBJ1-2; TRBD1 agrees at 8 bases. V lost 2 bases, J lost 4 bases, and 6 bases stayed unmatched. The CDR3 covers 15 residues. Germline CDR1 SGHDN, CDR2 FVKESK. The CDR3 sequence: CASSQYRGSFYGYTF. The CDR3, as DNA: TGTGCCAGCAGCCAATACAGGGGGTCTTTCTATGGCTACACCTTC.

The V and J genes are TRBV6-6 and TRBJ1-6; tentative D call: TRBD1 (5 bases). Germline V gene data show CDR1 as MNHNY and CDR2 as SVGAGI (reference sequence). Deletions cut 6 bases from V and 6 bases from J, with 12 bases between. The CDR3 runs to 14 residues. In DNA, the CDR3 is TGTGCCAGCAGGAGCGGACAATTTAATTCACCCCTCCACTTT. It is translated as CASRSGQFNSPLHF.

This chain joins TRBV1 and TRBJ2-2. TRBV1 is a known pseudogene. The CDR3 has 16 amino acids. CDR3 amino acids: CTSSPLQETRTGELFF. The DNA for the CDR3 is TGCACCAGCAGCCCCCTTCAGGAGACGAGGACCGGGGAGCTGTTTTTT.

V and J are TRBV5-4 and TRBJ1-4; D not resolved. The CDR3 has 14 residues. Germline-derived CDR1 and CDR2 are SGHNT and YYREEE (reference sequence). Trimming stripped 1 base from V and 3 bases from J, with 7 bases between. CDR3 sequence reads: CASSLTASNEKLFF. CDR3 coding DNA: TGTGCCAGCAGCTTGACGGCCTCTAATGAAAAACTGTTTTTT.

The CDR3 sequence is CASSGHREMNTGELFF. The CDR3 bases are TGTGCCAGCAGCGGACACAGGGAGATGAACACCGGGGAGCTGTTTTTT. This chain uses TRBV9 with TRBJ2-2; maybe TRBD1 (6 bases). This CDR3 spans 16 amino acids. Between the trimmed V and J ends, which lost 3 bases and 1 base, there was a span of 13 bases. CDR1 is SGDLS and CDR2 is YYNGEE in the germline V gene.

A single count supports this clone. The chain recombines TRBV28 with TRBJ2-7; D is possibly TRBD2 (6 bases). This CDR3 has 14 amino acids. Germline lookup yields CDR1 MDHEN and CDR2 SYDVKM. V was clipped by 0 bases and J by 7 bases, with 13 bases between them. In nucleotides, the CDR3 is TGTGCCAGCAGTTTATGGGGCGGGGAAGGGGAGCAGTACTTC. It yields the protein CASSLWGGEGEQYF.

The CDR3 DNA is TGTGCCAGCACATGGGGATCCTATGGCTACACCTTC. This codes for CASTWGSYGYTF. V is TRBV28 and J is TRBJ1-2; D is uncertain. Germline V gene lookup returns CDR1 MDHEN and CDR2 SYDVKM. Trimming pared 7 bases from V and 4 bases from J, leaving 10 bases between. This CDR3 comprises 12 residues.

The J gene is TRBJ2-5, the V gene TRBV12-5, with 8 positions matching TRBD1. Germline V CDR1 and CDR2: LGHNT, FRNRAP. After removal of 7 bases from V and 3 bases from J, the junction contained 7 bases not matched to a gene. CDR3 length: 14 amino acids. The CDR3 DNA reads as TGTGCTAGTGAGACCCCGGGACAGGAAGAGACCCAGTACTTC. Translated, it gives CASETPGQEETQYF.

This rearrangement joins TRBV28 to TRBJ1-2; 11 positions match TRBD1. Trimming removed 2 bases from V and 5 bases from J; junction bases left unmatched: 4. CDR1 is MDHEN and CDR2 is SYDVKM in the germline V gene. The CDR3 loop spans 15 amino acids. CDR3 loop: CASSLVGTGGYGYTF. The DNA for the CDR3 is TGTGCCAGCAGTTTAGTCGGGACAGGGGGATATGGCTACACCTTC.

This sequence joins TRBV29-1 and TRBJ2-2; 8 bases fit TRBD1. V lost 5 bases to trimming and J lost 0 bases; unmatched junction nucleotides: 8. The CDR3 sequence is 16 residues long. Germline lookup yields CDR1 SQVTM and CDR2 ANQGSEA. The CDR3 DNA is TGCAGCGTTAACCCGGGACAGGCACCGAACACCGGGGAGCTGTTTTTT. Its translation is CSVNPGQAPNTGELFF.

The genes are TRBV4-2 and TRBJ2-3; weak D call: TRBD2 (5 bases). The CDR3 has 15 amino acids. V was clipped by 0 bases and J by 1 base, with 8 bases between them. Germline values: CDR1 LGHNA, CDR2 YNFKEQ. The CDR3 region is CASSQEVSGTDTQYF. The CDR3 DNA reads TGTGCCAGCAGCCAAGAGGTTAGCGGCACAGATACGCAGTATTTT.

The chain combines TRBV4-1 with TRBJ2-7; D may correspond to TRBD1 or TRBD2 (6 bases each). Trimming removed 4 bases at V and 6 bases at J, with 13 bases between. This CDR3 is 13 amino acids long. CDR1 and CDR2 (germline): MGHRA, YSYEKL. CDR3 loop: CASSPRGGLEQYF. Written as DNA, the CDR3 is TGCGCCAGCAGCCCAAGAGGGGGGCTCGAGCAGTACTTC.